The 30 T cell receptor beta chains given below trace back to one sample, sequenced in a study of T cell responses to AZD1222 COVID-19 vaccine. Profiling relied on immunoSEQ multiplex PCR, and the TCRdb table lists in-frame clones only, not all of them. Here the sample spans about 180,000 clones, about 90% being singletons. Specimen: peripheral blood, collected 28 days after the second dose of the MenACWY control vaccine. These receptors all stem from an adult who received the MenACWY meningococcal vaccine as a control.

The rearrangement links TRBV2 to TRBJ2-3, with 10 bases that match TRBD2. Germline V gene sequence: CDR1 SNHLY, CDR2 FYNNEI. The CDR3 runs to 14 residues. V lost 8 bases, J lost 2 bases, and 4 bases stayed unmatched. In DNA form, the CDR3 reads TGTGCCAGCCTTCTAGCGGGGGTCACAGATACGCAGTATTTT. Its translation: CASLLAGVTDTQYF.

This chain joins TRBV7-2 and TRBJ1-5, with a possible D match to TRBD1 (5 bases). The CDR3 is 14 amino acids. V lost 2 bases to trimming and J lost 6 bases, with 11 bases between them. Germline CDR1 is SGHTA and CDR2 is FQGNSA. The CDR3: CASSLLSGGQPQHF. CDR3 bases: TGTGCCAGCAGCTTACTGTCGGGGGGTCAGCCCCAGCATTTT.

This chain uses TRBV7-2 with TRBJ2-2; D may correspond to TRBD1 or TRBD2 (5 bases each). V was clipped by 5 bases and J by 6 bases, with 10 bases between them. This CDR3 spans 13 amino acids. CDR1 SGHTA and CDR2 FQGNSA come from the germline V gene. The CDR3 protein is CASSQGVPGELFF. CDR3 nucleotide sequence: TGTGCCAGCAGCCAGGGAGTCCCCGGGGAGCTGTTTTTT.

The chain combines TRBV5-6 with TRBJ1-3; D is undetermined. The CDR3 covers 14 residues. CDR1 is SGHDT, CDR2 YYEEEE, per germline. V was cut by 7 bases and J by 3 bases, with 14 bases left in between. CDR3 sequence: CASLGEVVGNTIYF. Here the CDR3 DNA reads TGTGCCAGCCTTGGGGAGGTGGTTGGAAACACCATATATTTT.

In the case of this clone: An end of the junction differs from the germline gene, which may be a read error. The genes are TRBV19 and TRBJ1-5, with D perhaps matching TRBD1 (5 bases). The CDR3 has 13 residues. The germline V gene has CDR1 LNHDA and CDR2 SQIVND (reference sequence). CDR3 DNA: TGTGCCAGTAGTAGGGACCTAAATCGGCCCCAGCATTTT. Its protein is CASSRDLNRPQHF.

V is TRBV4-3 and J is TRBJ2-1; no reliable D call. V was shortened by 1 base and J by 4 bases, with 11 bases between the two germline ends. The CDR3 loop spans 15 amino acids. Germline V CDR1 and CDR2: LGHNA, YSLEER. CDR3 DNA: TGCGCCAGCAGCCAAGGTTGGGTGGTGTACAATGAGCAGTTCTTC. Translation: CASSQGWVVYNEQFF.

This rearrangement joins TRBV4-3 to TRBJ1-6; 7 bases map to TRBD1. Per the germline V gene, CDR1 is LGHNA and CDR2 is YSLEER. The CDR3 loop spans 15 amino acids. J gave up 7 bases and V 2 bases, and 5 bases lay outside the gene matches. CDR3 in DNA: TGCGCCAGCAGCCAATCGAGACAGGGAAATTCACCCCTCCACTTT. It yields the protein CASSQSRQGNSPLHF.

This chain joins TRBV12-3 or TRBV12-4 and TRBJ1-5; the match to TRBD1 covers 7 bases. The CDR3 runs 12 residues. Trimming at V came to 6 bases and at J to 6 bases, leaving 2 bases not matched to a gene. Here the CDR3 DNA reads TGTGCCAGCAGGGGGACAGTTCAGCCCCAGCATTTT. Its protein product is CASRGTVQPQHF.

The chain combines TRBV27 with TRBJ2-1; the D is unclear. The CDR3 has 16 residues. In germline, CDR1 is MNHEY, CDR2 SMNVEV (reference sequence). The germline V and J ends were trimmed by 1 base and 1 base, with 11 bases remaining between them. The CDR3 is CASSLLARISYNEQFF. DNA of the CDR3: TGTGCCAGCAGTTTATTAGCTCGGATTTCCTACAATGAGCAGTTCTTC.

The chain has TRBV18 and TRBJ1-2; D may be TRBD1 (5 bases). The CDR3 loop spans 15 amino acids. Germline loops: CDR1 KGHSH, CDR2 LQKENI. V lost 1 base, J lost 3 bases, and 12 bases lay in between. CDR3 in DNA: TGTGCCAGCTCACCACAGCCAGACAGTCACTATGGCTACACCTTC. Protein product: CASSPQPDSHYGYTF.

V gene TRBV4-2 combines with J gene TRBJ2-1; D unclear. The germline V gene encodes CDR1 LGHNA and CDR2 YNFKEQ. V was trimmed by 0 bases and J by 2 bases, leaving 11 bases between them. The CDR3 is made up of 16 amino acids. The CDR3 nucleotides read TGTGCCAGCAGCCAAGAGGCCCGGACCCCCTACAATGAGCAGTTCTTC. Translating it yields CASSQEARTPYNEQFF.

This sequence joins TRBV12-3 or TRBV12-4 and TRBJ1-5, with unresolved D. Trimming took off 6 bases at V and 1 base at J, with 7 bases between the two ends. The CDR3 totals 13 residues. CDR3 residues: CASSYNSNQPQHF. The CDR3 region has the DNA TGTGCCAGCAGCTACAACAGCAATCAGCCCCAGCATTTT.

The chain is built from TRBV6-1 and TRBJ1-5; possibly TRBD1 for D (5 bases). The CDR3 runs 15 residues. Trimming stripped 3 bases from V and 3 bases from J, with 12 bases between. CDR1 is MNHNS and CDR2 is SASEGT in the germline V gene. CDR3 region: CASSEVGTYNQPQHF. The CDR3 DNA sequence: TGTGCCAGCAGTGAGGTGGGGACCTACAATCAGCCCCAGCATTTT.

The count of this clone is one. The chain has TRBV15 and TRBJ1-5; D unresolved. V lost 1 base to trimming and J lost 5 bases, with 6 bases between them. The CDR3 spans 13 residues. The germline CDR1 and CDR2 sequences are LNHNV and YYDKDF (reference sequence). This CDR3 is CATSRGGDQPQHF. CDR3 bases: TGTGCCACCAGCAGAGGGGGTGATCAGCCCCAGCATTTT.

The chain joins TRBV14 to TRBJ1-1; D is undetermined. Per the germline V gene, CDR1 is SGHDN and CDR2 is FVKESK. Trimming took off 1 base at V and 0 bases at J, with 12 bases between the two ends. The CDR3 has 16 amino acids. The CDR3 DNA reads as TGTGCCAGCAGCCAAGTGTTTGCTTGGATGAACACTGAAGCTTTCTTT. Its translation: CASSQVFAWMNTEAFF.

The chain has TRBV27 and TRBJ1-1; D gene ambiguous. This CDR3 comprises 15 residues. Trimming took 0 bases from V and 7 from J, leaving 15 bases between them. Germline CDR1 MNHEY, CDR2 SMNVEV (reference sequence). For the CDR3, the DNA is TGTGCCAGCAGTTTATCGAAGTACGGCTACCTTGAAGCTTTCTTT. Translation gives CASSLSKYGYLEAFF.

This chain uses TRBV5-1 with TRBJ1-1; D gene uncertain. CDR1 SGHRS and CDR2 YFSETQ come from the germline V gene. V dropped 6 bases and J dropped 7 bases, with 25 bases sitting between them. This CDR3 region has 16 residues. Here the CDR3 DNA reads TGCGCCAGCATGCCTACGGGTTCGGATGGGAAGGTTGAAGCTTTCTTT. Protein product: CASMPTGSDGKVEAFF.

The chain joins TRBV2 to TRBJ1-2; D is perhaps TRBD1 (6 bases). The V end was cut by 8 bases, the J end by 6 bases, with 19 bases between. CDR3 length: 14 amino acids. In germline, CDR1 is SNHLY, CDR2 FYNNEI. DNA of the CDR3: TGTGCCAGCCTCAGGGGCCCAACGCTGGATGGCTACACCTTC. The encoded protein is CASLRGPTLDGYTF.

The chain joins TRBV18 to TRBJ1-5; 8 positions match TRBD1. V shed 3 bases and J 7 bases; nucleotides not matched to a gene: 11. The CDR3 loop spans 16 amino acids. Per germline, CDR1 KGHSH and CDR2 LQKENI. The CDR3 loop reads CASSPLAGGAGQPQHF. CDR3 coding DNA: TGTGCCAGCTCACCTTTAGCAGGGGGCGCCGGGCAGCCCCAGCATTTT. The complete variable domain, with remaining parts taken from reference TRBV18 and TRBJ1-5, reads NAGVMQNPRHLVRRRGQEARLRCSPMKGHSHVYWYRQLPEEGLKFMVYLQKENIIDESGMPKERFSAEFPKEGPSILRIQQVVRGDSAAYFCASSPLAGGAGQPQHFGDGTRLSIL.

This clone showed up just once. The rearrangement joins TRBV29-1 to TRBJ2-1; tentative D call: TRBD1 (6 bases). The CDR3 covers 15 residues. Trimming left V 2 bases short and J 2 bases short, with 13 bases between. The V gene's germline CDR1 is SQVTM and CDR2 ANQGSEA. This CDR3 is CSVEPGDRPYNEQFF. The CDR3 DNA reads as TGCAGCGTTGAACCGGGCGACAGGCCCTACAATGAGCAGTTCTTC.

The chain uses TRBV7-2 and TRBJ1-1, with D unresolved. V lost 1 base to trimming and J lost 5 bases, with 5 bases between them. Germline CDR1 is SGHTA and CDR2 is FQGNSA. There are 12 residues in the CDR3. In nucleotides, the CDR3 is TGTGCCAGCAGCTTAGAGGTTACTGAAGCTTTCTTT. Encoded protein: CASSLEVTEAFF.

On this clone itself: Other DNA sequences in this specimen translate into the identical CDR3. The rearrangement joins TRBV28 to TRBJ1-1; weak D call: TRBD1 (5 bases). Germline V gene data show CDR1 as MDHEN and CDR2 as SYDVKM. The CDR3 covers 11 residues. The V and J ends lost 4 bases and 5 bases respectively, with 5 bases between them. For the CDR3, the DNA is TGTGCCAGCAGTTGGGGGACTGAAGCTTTCTTT. Translating it yields CASSWGTEAFF.

The sample holds a few counts of this clone. The rearrangement joins TRBV18 to TRBJ2-2, with D hard to call. The CDR3 has 16 residues. CDR1 and CDR2 from the germline V gene are KGHSH and LQKENI. The V and J ends lost 1 base and 5 bases respectively, with 14 bases between them. CDR3 amino acids: CASSPRAETGTGELFF. The DNA of the CDR3 is TGTGCCAGCTCACCACGCGCCGAAACTGGGACCGGGGAGCTGTTTTTT.

The V call is TRBV5-1, the J call TRBJ1-4, with a tentative D call TRBD1 (6 bases). Between the trimmed V and J ends, which lost 4 bases and 10 bases, there was a span of 14 bases. CDR1 is SGHRS, CDR2 YFSETQ, per germline. The CDR3 runs to 13 residues. CDR3 sequence (DNA): TGCGCCAGCAGCCAGGGGTTTAAAGGAAAACTGTTTTTT. Its translation: CASSQGFKGKLFF. Together with reference TRBV5-1 and TRBJ1-4, the CDR3 gives the full variable domain: KAGVTQTPRYLIKTRGQQVTLSCSPISGHRSVSWYQQTPGQGLQFLFEYFSETQRNKGNFPGRFSGRQFSNSRSEMNVSTLELGDSALYLCASSQGFKGKLFFGSGTQLSVL.

This clone came up a few times. The gene calls are TRBV29-1 and TRBJ1-5; no definite D call. The CDR3 consists of 15 residues. CDR1 is SQVTM and CDR2 is ANQGSEA in the germline V gene. V was clipped by 4 bases and J by 0 bases, with 13 bases between them. CDR3 nucleotide sequence: TGCAGCGTTGCAACGGACGGTAATAGCAATCAGCCCCAGCATTTT. This translates into CSVATDGNSNQPQHF.

The V and J genes are TRBV4-1 and TRBJ2-7; 9 bases fit TRBD2. The V gene end was trimmed by 3 bases and the J gene end by 1 base; junction bases not matched to a gene: 10. The CDR3 consists of 17 residues. Looked up from germline, CDR1 is MGHRA and CDR2 is YSYEKL. The CDR3 bases are TGCGCCAGCAGCCAGAGGGGCTCTAGCGGGGCTTCCTACGAGCAGTACTTC. Its protein is CASSQRGSSGASYEQYF.

The CDR3, as DNA: TGTGCCAGCAGCCCCGGGACTCCGGGCGATGAAAAACTGTTTTTT. Its translation is CASSPGTPGDEKLFF. The J gene is TRBJ1-4, the V gene TRBV3-1 (or the pseudogene TRBV3-2); a weak D match, TRBD1 (5 bases). Trimming took 4 bases from V and 6 from J, leaving 15 bases between them. The CDR3 runs 15 residues. Germline V CDR1 and CDR2: LGHDT, YNNKEL (reference sequence).

J is TRBJ2-5 and V is TRBV7-2; tentative D call: TRBD2 (5 bases). Germline CDR1 reads SGHTA; CDR2 reads FQGNSA. The V end lost 5 bases, the J end lost 2 bases, and 12 bases lay between the germline ends. This CDR3 is built from 14 residues. This chain's CDR3 is CASSPPGIQETQYF. The CDR3 DNA reads as TGTGCCAGCAGCCCCCCCGGGATTCAAGAGACCCAGTACTTC.

The CDR3 protein is CASSSILWGYEQYF. Written as DNA, the CDR3 is TGTGCCAGCAGTTCTATATTGTGGGGCTACGAGCAGTACTTC. J is TRBJ2-7 and V is TRBV28; no definite D call. Germline lookup yields CDR1 MDHEN and CDR2 SYDVKM. This CDR3 is 14 amino acids long. V lost 4 bases, J lost 3 bases, and 13 bases lay in between.

This clone was seen once. The chain uses TRBV28 and TRBJ2-1; D not resolved. V lost 3 bases, J lost 2 bases, and 11 bases lay in between. The CDR3 runs 15 residues. The germline gives CDR1 MDHEN, CDR2 SYDVKM. The CDR3 sequence is CASSFGVGTYNEQFF. The CDR3 DNA follows: TGTGCCAGCAGTTTCGGAGTTGGGACCTACAATGAGCAGTTCTTC.